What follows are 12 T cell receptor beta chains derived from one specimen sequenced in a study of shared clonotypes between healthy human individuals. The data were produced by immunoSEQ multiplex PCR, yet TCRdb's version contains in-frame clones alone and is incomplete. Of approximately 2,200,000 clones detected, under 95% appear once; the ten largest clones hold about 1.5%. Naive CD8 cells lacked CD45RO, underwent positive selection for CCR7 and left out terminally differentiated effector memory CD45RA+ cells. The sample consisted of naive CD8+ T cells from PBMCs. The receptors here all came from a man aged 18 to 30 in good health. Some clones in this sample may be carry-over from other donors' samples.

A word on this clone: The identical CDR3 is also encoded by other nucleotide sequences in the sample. CDR3 amino acids: CASSLDRGFYGYTF. The CDR3 DNA reads TGTGCCAGCAGCCTGGACAGGGGTTTCTATGGCTACACCTTC. The J gene is TRBJ1-2, the V gene TRBV5-4; 9 bases agree with TRBD1. CDR3 size: 14 residues. The V segment lost 4 bases and the J segment 4 bases; nucleotides outside the gene matches: 5. Germline lookup yields CDR1 SGHNT and CDR2 YYREEE (reference sequence).

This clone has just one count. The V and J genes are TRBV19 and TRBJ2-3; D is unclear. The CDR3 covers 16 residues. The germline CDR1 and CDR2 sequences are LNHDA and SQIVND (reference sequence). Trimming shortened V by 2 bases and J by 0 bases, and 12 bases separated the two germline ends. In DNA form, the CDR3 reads TGTGCCAGTAGTATAAAGTCGAGGCCTAGCACAGATACGCAGTATTTT. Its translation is CASSIKSRPSTDTQYF. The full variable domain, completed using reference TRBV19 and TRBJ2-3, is DGGITQSPKYLFRKEGQNVTLSCEQNLNHDAMYWYRQDPGQGLRLIYYSQIVNDFQKGDIAEGYSVSREKKESFPLTVTSAQKNPTAFYLCASSIKSRPSTDTQYFGPGTRLTVL.

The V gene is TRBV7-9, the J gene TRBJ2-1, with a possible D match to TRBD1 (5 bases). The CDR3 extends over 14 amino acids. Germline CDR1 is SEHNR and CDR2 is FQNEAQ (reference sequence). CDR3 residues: CARIQGNRHDEQFF. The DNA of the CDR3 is TGTGCAAGAATCCAGGGCAACCGACACGATGAGCAGTTCTTC.

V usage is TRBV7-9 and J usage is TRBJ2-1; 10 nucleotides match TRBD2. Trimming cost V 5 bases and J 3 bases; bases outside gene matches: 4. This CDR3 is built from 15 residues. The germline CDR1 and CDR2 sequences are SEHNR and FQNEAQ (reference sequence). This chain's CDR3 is CASSAGTSVYNEQFF. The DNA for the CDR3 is TGTGCCAGCAGCGCCGGGACTAGCGTCTACAATGAGCAGTTCTTC.

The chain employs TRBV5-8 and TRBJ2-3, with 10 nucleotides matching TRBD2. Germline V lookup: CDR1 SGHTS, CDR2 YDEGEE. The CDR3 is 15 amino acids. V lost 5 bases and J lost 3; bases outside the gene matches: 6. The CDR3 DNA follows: TGTGCCAGCAGTCCCGGACTAGCGGATACAGATACGCAGTATTTT. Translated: CASSPGLADTDTQYF.

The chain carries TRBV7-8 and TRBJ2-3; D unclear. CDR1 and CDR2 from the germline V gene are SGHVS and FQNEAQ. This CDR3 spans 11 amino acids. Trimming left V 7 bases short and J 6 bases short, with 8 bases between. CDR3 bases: TGTGCCAGCAACTCGGGCGATACGCAGTATTTT. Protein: CASNSGDTQYF.

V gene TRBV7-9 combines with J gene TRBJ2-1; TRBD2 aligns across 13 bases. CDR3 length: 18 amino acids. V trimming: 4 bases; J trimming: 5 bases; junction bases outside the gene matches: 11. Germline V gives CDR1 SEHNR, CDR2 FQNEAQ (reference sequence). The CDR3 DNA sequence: TGTGCCAGCAGCTCGCTCCGAGGGACTAGCGGGGACCACAATGAGCAGTTCTTC. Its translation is CASSSLRGTSGDHNEQFF.

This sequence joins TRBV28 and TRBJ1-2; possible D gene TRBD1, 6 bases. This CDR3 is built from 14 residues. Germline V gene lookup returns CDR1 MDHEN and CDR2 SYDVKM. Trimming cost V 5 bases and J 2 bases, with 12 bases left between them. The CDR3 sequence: CASSLRTANYGYTF. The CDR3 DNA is TGTGCCAGCAGTCTCAGGACAGCGAACTATGGCTACACCTTC.

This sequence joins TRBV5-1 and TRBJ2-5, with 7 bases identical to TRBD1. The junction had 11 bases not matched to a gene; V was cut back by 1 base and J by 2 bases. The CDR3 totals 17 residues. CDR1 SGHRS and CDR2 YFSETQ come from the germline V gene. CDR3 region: CASSLSSGTAKQETQYF. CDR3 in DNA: TGCGCCAGCAGCTTGAGTTCGGGGACAGCGAAACAAGAGACCCAGTACTTC.

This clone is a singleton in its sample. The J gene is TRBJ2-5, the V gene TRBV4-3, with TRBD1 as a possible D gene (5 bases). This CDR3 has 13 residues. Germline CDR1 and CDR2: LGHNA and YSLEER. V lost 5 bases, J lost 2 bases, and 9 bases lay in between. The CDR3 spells CASSSRVQETQYF. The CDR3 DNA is TGCGCCAGCAGCTCCAGGGTACAAGAGACCCAGTACTTC.

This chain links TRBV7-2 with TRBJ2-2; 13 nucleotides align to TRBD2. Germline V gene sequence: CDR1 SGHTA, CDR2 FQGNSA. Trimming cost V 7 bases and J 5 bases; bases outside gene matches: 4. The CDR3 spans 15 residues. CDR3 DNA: TGTGCCAGCACACTAGCGGGAGGGAGAACCGGGGAGCTGTTTTTT. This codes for CASTLAGGRTGELFF.

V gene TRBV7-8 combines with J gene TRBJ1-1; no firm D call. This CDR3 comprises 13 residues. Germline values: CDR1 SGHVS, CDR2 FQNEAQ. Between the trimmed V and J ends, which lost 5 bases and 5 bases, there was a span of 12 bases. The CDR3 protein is CASSVEIRTEAFF. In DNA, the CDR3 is TGTGCCAGCAGCGTAGAGATCAGAACTGAAGCTTTCTTT.